The TCR beta chain described here comes from a study of cytomegalovirus exposure and HLA in healthy donors. Whole-study context: There were about 85 million unique TCRs (from HLA-typed donors) in an early data release. General study results and limits: DRB1 showed the most TCR associations and HLA-C the fewest in a later analysis, as rates varied by HLA locus. One later analysis reportedly identified an Asian-associated ancestry cluster that showed fewer N-insertions than the approximately 710-donor mean. A later analysis associated some 16,000 TCR beta sequences with HLA alleles at a 0.05 false discovery rate.

Vbeta (60) and Jbeta (13) primers were used in the PCR. Method: immunoSEQ multiplex PCR; TCRdb's copy keeps in-frame clones and lacks some. The sample yields 110,000 to 150,000 clones, about 73% seen once. This clone was observed a single time. Its antigen remains unknown. This CDR3 has 15 residues. The V gene's germline CDR1 is MDHEN and CDR2 SYDVKM. V dropped 6 bases and J dropped 1 base, with 15 bases sitting between them. The sequenced sample was PBMCs. The V and J genes are TRBV28 and TRBJ1-1; D might be TRBD1 (5 bases). The origin of this receptor is a woman aged 60 to 75 in good health and CMV-seropositive. As DNA, the CDR3 is TGTGCCAGCAGCTTCCGCCTCGGACAGAACACTGAAGCTTTCTTT. Residues: CASSFRLGQNTEAFF.